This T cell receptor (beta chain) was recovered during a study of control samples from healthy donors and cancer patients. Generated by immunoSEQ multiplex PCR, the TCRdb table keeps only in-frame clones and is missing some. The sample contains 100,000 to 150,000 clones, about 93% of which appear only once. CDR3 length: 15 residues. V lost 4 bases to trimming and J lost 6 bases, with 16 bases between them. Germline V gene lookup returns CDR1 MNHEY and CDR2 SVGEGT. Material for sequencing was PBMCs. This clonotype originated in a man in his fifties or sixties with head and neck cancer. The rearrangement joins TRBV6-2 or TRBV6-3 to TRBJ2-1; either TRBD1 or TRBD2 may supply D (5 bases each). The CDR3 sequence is CASSWPGPQGNEQFF. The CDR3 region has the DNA TGTGCCAGCAGTTGGCCGGGACCCCAAGGCAATGAGCAGTTCTTC.